The clone carrying this TCR beta chain was seen at least ten times. What it binds is not known. This specimen comes from a study of breast tumors, draining lymph nodes, adjacent tissues. Findings of the study overall: Most tumor T cells seemingly derive from lymph node, then expand in tumor.

TCRdb used MiXCR to reprocess the multiplex PCR reads, holding one entry per CDR3 protein. This sample has some 65,000 distinct CDR3 sequences, with 40% to 45% found just once. The germline V gene has CDR1 SNHLY and CDR2 FYNNEI. This CDR3 has 15 residues. J lost 4 bases, V lost 6 bases, and 6 bases had no gene match. This sequence was found in a female donor with breast cancer. Some clones in this sample may be carry-over from other donors' samples. The J gene is TRBJ2-1, the V gene TRBV2, with 10 bases that match TRBD2. The sequenced sample was breast tumor tissue. CDR3 sequence reads: CASRGLASRYNEQFF. CDR3 nucleotide sequence: TGTGCCAGCAGGGGACTAGCGTCCAGATACAATGAGCAGTTCTTC.